This TCR beta chain was profiled in a study of T cells in Graves' hyperthyroidism and ophthalmopathy. Whole-study findings and limits: Researchers found most expanded thyroid clonotypes above 0.001 in blood as well.

CDR1 and CDR2 from the germline V gene are MNHEY and SMNVEV (reference sequence). Between the trimmed V and J ends, which lost 0 bases and 10 bases, there was a span of 13 bases. The CDR3 length is 14 residues. Amplification targeted TCR beta CDR3 regions from RNA transcripts. Using the HTBI primer set, a first-round RT-PCR was run on the TCR CDR3. TCRdb re-called the multiplex PCR reads through MiXCR, storing one row per CDR3 protein. The sample shows 500,000 or so distinct CDR3 sequences, around 16% of them seen only once. For this clonotype: Its target is not known.

Reasons for excluding patients were uncontrolled infection, other autoimmune disease, pregnancy or lactation. The diagnoses drew upon clinical symptoms, serum thyroxine and TRAb, thyroid ultrasound and orbital computed tomography. Fresh peripheral blood, more than 8 ml of it, supplied the PBMCs. The genes are TRBV27 and TRBJ2-1, with D possibly matching TRBD1 (6 bases). The sequencing input was blood. This clonotype originated in a woman aged 25 to 45 with Graves' ophthalmopathy. The CDR3: CASSLSNREREQFF. Here the CDR3 DNA reads TGTGCCAGCAGTTTATCGAACAGGGAAAGGGAGCAGTTCTTC.